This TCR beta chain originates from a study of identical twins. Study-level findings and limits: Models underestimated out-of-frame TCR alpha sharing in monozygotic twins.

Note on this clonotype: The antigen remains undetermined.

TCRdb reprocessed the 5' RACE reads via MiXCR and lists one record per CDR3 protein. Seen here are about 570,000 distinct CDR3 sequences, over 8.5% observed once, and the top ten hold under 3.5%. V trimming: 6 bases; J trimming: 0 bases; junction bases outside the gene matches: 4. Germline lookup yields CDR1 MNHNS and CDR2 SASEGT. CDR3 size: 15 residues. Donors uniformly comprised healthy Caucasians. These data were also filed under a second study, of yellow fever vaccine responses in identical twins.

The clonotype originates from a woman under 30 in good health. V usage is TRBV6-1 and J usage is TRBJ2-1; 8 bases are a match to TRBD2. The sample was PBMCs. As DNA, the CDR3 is TGTGCCAGCAGCACCGGGACTAGCTCCTACAATGAGCAGTTCTTC. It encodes CASSTGTSSYNEQFF.